This T cell receptor beta chain was sequenced for a study of T cell responses to AZD1222 COVID-19 vaccine. General study results and limits: The study sampled repertoires only after the peak T cell response. White British people made up most donors, females outnumbered males, and clonal diversity was possibly underestimated.

Trimming shortened V by 6 bases and J by 8 bases, and 13 bases separated the two germline ends. The germline gives CDR1 SNHLY, CDR2 FYNNEI. The CDR3 loop spans 12 amino acids. Sequenced by immunoSEQ multiplex PCR; TCRdb stores in-frame clones only, minus some. The sample includes under 150,000 clones, about 92% of them seen just once. In regard to this clone: Its antigen is currently unknown.

Material: peripheral blood, obtained on day 0 of AZD1222 vaccination. V gene TRBV2 combines with J gene TRBJ1-2; D unresolved. The sequence derives from an adult in good health. CDR3 DNA sequence: TGTGCCAGCAGGCCCGACCCGCGCGGCTACACCTTC. Translation: CASRPDPRGYTF.